Listed below are T cell receptor beta chains from one sample, sequenced in a study of blood T cell repertoires in COVID-19. Sequencing used immunoSEQ multiplex PCR; TCRdb keeps in-frame clones, though not all of them. Of approximately 390,000 clones listed, around nine tenths were seen once; the top ten hold roughly 9.4%. Sample: PBMCs or T cells enriched from blood (not recorded which). These receptors were taken from a woman between 50 and 59 years old who had recovered from COVID-19. CDR3s include the opening cysteine and the closing phenylalanine or tryptophan. A D gene is named only where the DNA matches it firmly. Not every row has a clone size; where given, it reads once, few, many or a size class.

v_call	j_call	clone_size	d_call	cdr3_nt	cdr3_aa
TRBV7-2	TRBJ1-2	few	.	TGTGCCAGCAGCTTAGACTTCTCCTATGGCTACACCTTC	CASSLDFSYGYTF
TRBV5-5	TRBJ2-7	once	.	TGTGCCAGCAGCTTGGTTCCAGGGGAAATCAACGAGCAGTACTTC	CASSLVPGEINEQYF
TRBV12-2	TRBJ2-7	.	.	TGTGCAAGTCGCTTGGCGGTAATCGACCCCGTCTCCTACGAGCAGTACTTC	CASRLAVIDPVSYEQYF
TRBV5-1	TRBJ2-3	.	TRBD1	TGCGCCAGCAGCCTGGGGGCAATGACAGGGCAAGCAGATACGCAGTATTTT	CASSLGAMTGQADTQYF
TRBV19	TRBJ1-1	.	TRBD1	TGTGCCAGTAGTATCGGCAGGGGGTCTGAAGCTTTCTTT	CASSIGRGSEAFF
TRBV11-2	TRBJ2-2	.	.	TGTGCCAGCAGCTTCCTGGCTTGGGGGGAGGCGAACACCGGGGAGCTGTTTTTT	CASSFLAWGEANTGELFF
TRBV27	TRBJ1-5	.	.	TGTGCCAGCAGTAATCAGGGTAGCAATCAGCCCCAGCATTTT	CASSNQGSNQPQHF
TRBV2	TRBJ1-2	.	TRBD1	TGTGCCAGCAGTGGCGGGACAGCCGGCAGCTACACCTTC	CASSGGTAGSYTF
TRBV11-2	TRBJ1-5	.	.	TGTGCCAGCAGCCAGGGTTCTGCGACCCAGCATTTT	CASSQGSATQHF
TRBV4-1	TRBJ2-3	.	TRBD1	TGCGCCAGCAGCCAAGATCAGGGGGTAAAAGATACGCAGTATTTT	CASSQDQGVKDTQYF
TRBV2	TRBJ2-7	.	TRBD1	TGTGCCAGCAGTCCTACCGGGACAGGGGACTACGAGCAGTACTTC	CASSPTGTGDYEQYF
TRBV18	TRBJ1-6	.	.	TGTGCCAGCTCACCACTTTTCGGCCACGAGGGAAATTCACCCCTCCACTTT	CASSPLFGHEGNSPLHF
TRBV7-2	TRBJ1-6	.	.	TGTGCCAGCAGCTTACCCGGGATTGGAAATAATTCACCCCTCCACTTT	CASSLPGIGNNSPLHF
TRBV2	TRBJ2-1	.	.	TGTGCCAGCAGCTTAGGGACTAGGGGGCATGAGCAGTTCTTC	CASSLGTRGHEQFF
TRBV27	TRBJ1-2	.	TRBD1	TGTGCCAGCAGTTTATCACGACAGGGGGCCTATGGCTACACCTTC	CASSLSRQGAYGYTF
TRBV19	TRBJ2-2	.	.	TGTGCCAGTAGTATAAGGACCACGCGGGACACCGGGGAGCTGTTTTTT	CASSIRTTRDTGELFF
TRBV9	TRBJ2-1	.	TRBD1	TGTGCCAGCAGCGTGGACAGGGGAGGCAATGAGCAGTTCTTC	CASSVDRGGNEQFF
TRBV6-1	TRBJ1-2	.	.	TGTGCCAGCAGTGAATCAGGGAGGGGCGGCTATGGCTACACCTTC	CASSESGRGGYGYTF
TRBV7-9	TRBJ1-5	.	.	TGTGCCAGCAGCTCCGGGGGAAGCAATCAGCCCCAGCATTTT	CASSSGGSNQPQHF
TRBV2	TRBJ2-7	.	.	TGTGCCAGCAGTCCTTCCTACGAGCAGTACTTC	CASSPSYEQYF
TRBV15	TRBJ2-1	.	TRBD2	TGTGCCACCAGCAGCTATGGACTAGCGGGGGGCCCCCGCAATGAGCAGTTCTTC	CATSSYGLAGGPRNEQFF
TRBV6-6	TRBJ1-2	.	.	TGTGCCTCGGGCCGAGAGGGCAGCTATGGCTACACCTTC	CASGREGSYGYTF
TRBV2	TRBJ2-1	.	TRBD2	TGTGCCAGGGGGACTAGCGGGGGAAATGAGCAGTTCTTC	CARGTSGGNEQFF
TRBV10-3	TRBJ1-1	few	TRBD1	TGTGCCACCGGACAGGGGACTATGAACACTGAAGCTTTCTTT	CATGQGTMNTEAFF
TRBV19	TRBJ1-6	.	TRBD1	TGTGCCAGTAGTATATCCGGGACAGGGAATTCACCCCTCCACTTT	CASSISGTGNSPLHF
TRBV5-1	TRBJ2-1	few	TRBD1	TGCGCCAGCAGCCCTGACAGGGGGCACAATGAGCAGTTCTTC	CASSPDRGHNEQFF
TRBV6-5	TRBJ1-1	.	.	TGTGCCAGCAGAGTTTTGGCGAACACTGAAGCTTTCTTT	CASRVLANTEAFF
TRBV7-8	TRBJ2-5	.	.	TGTGCCAGCAGCTTATTATCCCGACTAGAAGAGACCCAGTACTTC	CASSLLSRLEETQYF
TRBV28	TRBJ1-4	.	.	TGTGCCAGCAGTTTCGGGGGGCGAGAAAAACTGTTTTTT	CASSFGGREKLFF
TRBV4-2	TRBJ2-7	.	TRBD2	TGTGCCAGCAGCCAAGATTCTAGCGGGAGCTACGAGCAGTACTTC	CASSQDSSGSYEQYF
TRBV5-1	TRBJ1-2	.	TRBD1	TGCGCCAGCAGCCTCCCGACAGGGAGCGACGGCTACACCTTC	CASSLPTGSDGYTF
TRBV5-1	TRBJ2-1	.	TRBD2	TGCGCCAGCAGCGAACTGCGGGGGGATGAGCAGTTCTTC	CASSELRGDEQFF
TRBV3-1/TRBV3-2	TRBJ2-5	.	.	TGTGCCAGCAGCCAAACAAGGACTCAGAAATCGACCCAGTACTTC	CASSQTRTQKSTQYF
TRBV30	TRBJ1-6	few	.	TGTGCCTGGAGTGTGGGTGGGCCTACGCAGTTT	CAWSVGGPTQF
TRBV5-1	TRBJ2-3	.	TRBD2	TGCGCCAGCAGCTTGGCTACTAGCGTGAGCACAGATACGCAGTATTTT	CASSLATSVSTDTQYF
TRBV6-2/TRBV6-3	TRBJ2-1	.	TRBD1	TGTGCCAGCAGCAAGGATGACAGGGGGCCCTACAATGAGCAGTTCTTC	CASSKDDRGPYNEQFF
TRBV27	TRBJ1-1	.	TRBD1	TGTGCCAGCAGTATCTACAGGGGCACTGAAGCTTTCTTT	CASSIYRGTEAFF